The rows below give T cell receptor beta chains drawn from one sample of a study of blood T cell repertoires in COVID-19. Repertoires were generated with immunoSEQ multiplex PCR, while TCRdb's copy carries only in-frame clones and drops some. The repertoire includes over 200,000 clones, roughly 76% of them detected once, and approximately 5.3% sits in the top ten. Sequencing was carried out using peripheral blood. The receptors were sampled from a human donor in a cohort sampled during active COVID-19. CDR3s include the opening cysteine and the closing phenylalanine or tryptophan. Each record gives: clone size, J gene, D gene, V gene, CDR3 DNA, CDR3 protein. A D gene is named only where the DNA matches it firmly. A clone size is listed for some rows: how often the clone was seen (once, few, many), or a class if it is expanded.

once TRBJ1-5 . TRBV7-2 TGTGCCAGCAGCACGGGTTCGATCAATCAGCCCCAGCATTTT CASSTGSINQPQHF
. TRBJ1-3 . TRBV6-5 TGTGCCAGCAGTTACTCACCGAGGTCTGGAAACACCATATATTTT CASSYSPRSGNTIYF
. TRBJ1-3 . TRBV28 TGTGCCAGCAGTTCAGAGGGATCTGGAAACACCATATATTTT CASSSEGSGNTIYF
. TRBJ1-1 TRBD1 TRBV7-3 TGTGCCAGCAGCTTAAGTACAGGGGGTAACACTGAAGCTTTCTTT CASSLSTGGNTEAFF
. TRBJ1-4 TRBD1 TRBV28 TGTGCCAGCAGTGCCCGACAGGGGGCAAAACTGTTTTTT CASSARQGAKLFF
. TRBJ2-7 TRBD1 TRBV27 TGTGCCAGCAGTTTATCTAGGGGACAGGTCAACTACGAGCAGTACTTC CASSLSRGQVNYEQYF
. TRBJ1-3 TRBD1 TRBV6-6 TGTGCCAGCAGTAACGACAGGGTGAGGGGAAACACCATATATTTT CASSNDRVRGNTIYF
. TRBJ2-5 TRBD1 TRBV3-1/TRBV3-2 TGTGCCAGCAGCCGCACGGGACAGGGGGAAGAGACCCAGTACTTC CASSRTGQGEETQYF
once TRBJ1-1 . TRBV29-1 TGCAGCGCTTTCACGGGGGGCGGAAACACTGAAGCTTTCTTT CSAFTGGGNTEAFF
many TRBJ1-2 TRBD1 TRBV9 TGTGCCAGCAGCGCGGGACAGAGCTATGGCTACACCTTC CASSAGQSYGYTF
. TRBJ2-2 TRBD1 TRBV5-4 TGTGCCAGCAGGAAAGAAGGGGGCAGGGGCACCGGGGAGCTGTTTTTT CASRKEGGRGTGELFF
. TRBJ2-2 . TRBV28 TGTGCCAGCACCGTCGGGAAAGGGCAGAACACCGGGGAGCTGTTTTTT CASTVGKGQNTGELFF
. TRBJ2-3 . TRBV24-1 TGTGCCACCAGTGACCCCGTGGGCAGGGAGGCCACAGATACGCAGTATTTT CATSDPVGREATDTQYF
. TRBJ1-2 . TRBV30 TGTGCCTGGAGTGGACTGGCCGGGGGCTACACCTTC CAWSGLAGGYTF
. TRBJ2-7 . TRBV27 TGTGCCAGCAGACCCACTAGTGGCGGATCCTACGAGCAGTACTTC CASRPTSGGSYEQYF
. TRBJ2-7 TRBD1 TRBV6-2/TRBV6-3 TGTGCCAGCAGTTACACAGGGGTGGTCTACGAGCAGTACTTC CASSYTGVVYEQYF
. TRBJ2-7 . TRBV2 TGTGCCAGCAGCTCCCTCTCCTACGAGCAGTACTTC CASSSLSYEQYF
. TRBJ1-2 . TRBV30 TGTGCCTGGAGTCCGGCGGGACCCAGGAAGTACACCTTC CAWSPAGPRKYTF
. TRBJ2-4 TRBD1 TRBV28 TGTGCCAGCAGTTCCCTCCGGGACAGGGGAGTGTTAGCCAAAAACATTCAGTACTTC CASSSLRDRGVLAKNIQYF
. TRBJ1-5 TRBD1 TRBV18 TGTGCCAGCTCACCTACAGGGGTGGTGGAGCCCCAGCATTTT CASSPTGVVEPQHF
few TRBJ2-7 TRBD1 TRBV19 TGTGCCAGTAGTACCCGGGACAGGCCGTACGAGCAGTACTTC CASSTRDRPYEQYF
. TRBJ1-2 TRBD1 TRBV28 TGTGCCAGCAGATCGGGGACAGGGGGCAGGAGGAGTGGCTACACCTTC CASRSGTGGRRSGYTF
once TRBJ2-7 TRBD2 TRBV5-5 TGTGCCAGCAGCCTCCGGACTAGCGGGAGCCTTTCCTACGAGCAGTACTTC CASSLRTSGSLSYEQYF